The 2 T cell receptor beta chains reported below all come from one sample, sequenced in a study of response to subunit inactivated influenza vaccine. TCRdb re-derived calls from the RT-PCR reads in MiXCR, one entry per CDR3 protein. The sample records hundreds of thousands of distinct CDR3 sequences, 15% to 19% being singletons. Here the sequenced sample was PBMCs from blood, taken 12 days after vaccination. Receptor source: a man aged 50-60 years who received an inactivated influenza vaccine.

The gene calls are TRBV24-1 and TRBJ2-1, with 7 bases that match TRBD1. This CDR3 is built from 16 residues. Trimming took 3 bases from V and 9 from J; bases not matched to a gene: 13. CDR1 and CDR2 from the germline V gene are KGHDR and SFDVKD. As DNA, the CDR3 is TGTGCCACCAGTGATCTCCCGGGACAGATTTGGCTTGAGCAGTTCTTC. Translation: CATSDLPGQIWLEQFF.

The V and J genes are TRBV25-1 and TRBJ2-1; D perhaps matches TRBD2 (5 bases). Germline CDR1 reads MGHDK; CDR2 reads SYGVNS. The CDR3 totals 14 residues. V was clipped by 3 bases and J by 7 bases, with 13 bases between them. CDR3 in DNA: TGTGCCAGCAGTGAGGGTCTAGCAAGGAATGAGCAGTTCTTC. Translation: CASSEGLARNEQFF.